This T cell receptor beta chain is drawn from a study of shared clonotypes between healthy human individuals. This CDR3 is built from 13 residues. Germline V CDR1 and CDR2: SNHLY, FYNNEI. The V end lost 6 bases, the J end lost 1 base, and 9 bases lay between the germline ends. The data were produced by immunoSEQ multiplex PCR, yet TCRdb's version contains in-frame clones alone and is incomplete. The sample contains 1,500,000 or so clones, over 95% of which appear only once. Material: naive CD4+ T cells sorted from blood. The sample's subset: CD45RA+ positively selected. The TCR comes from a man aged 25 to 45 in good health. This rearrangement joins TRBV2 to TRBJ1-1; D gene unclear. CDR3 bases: TGTGCCAGCAGACTCACACAGAACACTGAAGCTTTCTTT. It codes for CASRLTQNTEAFF.